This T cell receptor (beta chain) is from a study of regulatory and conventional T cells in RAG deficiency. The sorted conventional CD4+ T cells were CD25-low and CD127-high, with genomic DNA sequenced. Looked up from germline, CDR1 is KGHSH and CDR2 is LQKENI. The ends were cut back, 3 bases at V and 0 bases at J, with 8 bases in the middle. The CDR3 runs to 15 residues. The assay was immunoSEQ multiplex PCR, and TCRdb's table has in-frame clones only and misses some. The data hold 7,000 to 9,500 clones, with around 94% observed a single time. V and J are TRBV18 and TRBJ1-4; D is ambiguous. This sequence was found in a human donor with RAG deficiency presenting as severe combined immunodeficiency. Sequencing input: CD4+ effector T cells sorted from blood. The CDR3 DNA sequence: TGTGCCAGCTCACCGAACATCGCAACTAATGAAAAACTGTTTTTT. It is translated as CASSPNIATNEKLFF.